Reported below is one T cell receptor beta chain. V lost 6 bases to trimming and J lost 1 base, with 12 bases between them. Germline V gene lookup returns CDR1 SEHNR and CDR2 FQNEAQ (reference sequence). CDR3 length: 14 amino acids. These data originate in a study of T cell changes during pregnancy in multiple sclerosis. Profiled with immunoSEQ multiplex PCR; TCRdb holds only in-frame clones, not every one. The repertoire holds roughly 27,000 clones, with 85% as singletons. The chain uses TRBV7-9 and TRBJ1-2; D possibly corresponds to TRBD1 (5 bases). Source: CD8+ T cells from peripheral blood mononuclear cells, taken after pregnancy. The receptor comes from a female donor with multiple sclerosis, enrolled in a pregnancy study. CDR3 loop: CASSRGSNNYGYTF. Written as DNA, the CDR3 is TGTGCCAGCAGTAGGGGAAGCAATAACTATGGCTACACCTTC.